The subject of this entry is one T cell receptor (beta chain). Its specific antigen is unknown. Base-call qualities are not available, and no considerably larger clone is one nucleotide away. The data originate from a study of regulatory and conventional T cells in breast cancer (dated by TCRdb to about 2015). V was cut back by 0 bases and J by 5 bases, leaving a gap of 16 bases between them. The CDR3 contains 15 residues, cysteine and phenylalanine counted. The only DNA kept is the CDR3, 45 bases in frame from the first base. CDR1 and CDR2, looked up from the germline V gene (reference sequence), are DFQATT and SNEGSKA. The library was generated by PCR. Data came from an Illumina MiSeq. Using fastp trimming at Q25 and MiXCR clonotype assembly, TCRdb reanalyzed the public sequencing data and kept in-frame beta chains. Rows with a matching CDR3 protein are joined into one entry that keeps the most common DNA and genes. The sample table holds fewer than 20,000 distinct CDR3 sequences, of which around 30% were seen once. The ten top clones hold around 1.5% of the sample.

The chain uses TRBV20-1 and TRBJ2-5; the D gene could be TRBD1 or TRBD2, each one agreeing over 5 bases. The sample taken for sequencing was conventional T cells from blood. The sequence was collected from a female donor in good health. The CDR3 region reads CSARDFRGFGETQYF. The nucleotide sequence reads as follows: TGCAGTGCTAGAGATTTTCGGGGCTTCGGGGAGACCCAGTACTTC.